This T cell receptor beta chain was recovered during a study of molecular identifiers for immune sequencing clone quantification. Germline V lookup: CDR1 GTSNPN, CDR2 SVGIG (reference sequence). The germline V and J ends were trimmed by 3 bases and 6 bases, with 8 bases remaining between them. The CDR3 totals 11 residues. Broader study findings: Spiked Jurkat TCR RNA equivalent to one cell was reportedly detectable in approximately 1 million naive cells.

In its sample, this clonotype was seen many times. Its antigen is as yet unknown. Previously described methods with listed TCR primers produced the bulk TCR libraries. Each CDR3 protein gets one entry after TCRdb re-called the PCR reads with MiXCR. The data contain just under 650,000 distinct CDR3 sequences, about 20% of them singletons. The authors gated naive CD8 T cells as CD8+CD4-CCR7+CD45RA+ for sorting. Sequencing was done on a sample of naive CD8+ T cells from blood, with Jurkat cell RNA spiked in. Subset reported: FACS-sorted CD8+CD4-CCR7+CD45RA+ naive T cells. The chain employs TRBV30 and TRBJ1-1; D not resolved. The TCR originated in a human donor in good health. Some libraries in this study had Jurkat cell RNA spiked in. Here the CDR3 reads CAWRSLAEAFF. CDR3 coding DNA: TGTGCCTGGAGATCGCTGGCTGAAGCTTTCTTT.